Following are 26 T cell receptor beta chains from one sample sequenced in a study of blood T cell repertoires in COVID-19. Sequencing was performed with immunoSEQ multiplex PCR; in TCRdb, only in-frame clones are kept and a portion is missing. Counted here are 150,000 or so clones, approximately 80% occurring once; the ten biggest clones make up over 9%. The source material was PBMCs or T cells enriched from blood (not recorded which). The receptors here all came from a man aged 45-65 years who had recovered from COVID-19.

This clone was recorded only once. CDR3 in DNA: TGTGCCAGCCATAGGGGAGGGAACACCGGGGAGCTGTTTTTT. Its protein is CASHRGGNTGELFF. The V call is TRBV7-3, the J call TRBJ2-2; TRBD2 might be the D (6 bases). Germline values: CDR1 SGHTA, CDR2 FQGTGA. V lost 8 bases and J 1 base, leaving 11 bases between the germline ends. This CDR3 contains 14 residues. The full variable domain, completed using reference TRBV7-3 and TRBJ2-2, is GAGVSQTPSNKVTEKGKYVELRCDPISGHTALYWYRQSLGQGPEFLIYFQGTGAADDSGLPNDRFFAVRPEGSVSTLKIQRTERGDSAVYLCASHRGGNTGELFFGEGSRLTVL.

CDR3 bases: TGTGCCACCAGTGACAACACAGGGCGCAATGAGCAGTTCTTC. This codes for CATSDNTGRNEQFF. The V and J genes are TRBV24-1 and TRBJ2-1, with D tentatively TRBD1 (6 bases). The CDR3 is made up of 14 amino acids. V lost 4 bases and J 6 bases, leaving 12 bases between the germline ends. Germline assignment: CDR1 KGHDR and CDR2 SFDVKD.

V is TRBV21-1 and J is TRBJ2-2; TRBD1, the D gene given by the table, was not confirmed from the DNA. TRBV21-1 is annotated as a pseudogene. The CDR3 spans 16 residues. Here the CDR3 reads CASSNGGLKTAGELFF. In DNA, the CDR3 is TGTGCCAGCAGCAATGGTGGCCTAAAAACAGCCGGGGAGCTGTTTTTT.

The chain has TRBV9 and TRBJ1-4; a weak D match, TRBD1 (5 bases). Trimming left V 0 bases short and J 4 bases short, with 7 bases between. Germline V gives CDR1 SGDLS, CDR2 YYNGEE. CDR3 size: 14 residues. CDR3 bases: TGTGCCAGCAGCGTAGGACAGATTAATGAAAAACTGTTTTTT. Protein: CASSVGQINEKLFF.

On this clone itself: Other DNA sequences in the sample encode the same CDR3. CDR3 region: CASSVDPSGGVTDTQYF. CDR3 DNA sequence: TGTGCCAGCAGCGTAGACCCTAGCGGGGGGGTAACAGATACGCAGTATTTT. The chain combines TRBV9 with TRBJ2-3; 12 bases are shared with TRBD2. The germline gives CDR1 SGDLS, CDR2 YYNGEE. This CDR3 contains 17 residues. Losses at the gene ends were 0 bases for V and 3 bases for J; bases not matched to a gene: 5.

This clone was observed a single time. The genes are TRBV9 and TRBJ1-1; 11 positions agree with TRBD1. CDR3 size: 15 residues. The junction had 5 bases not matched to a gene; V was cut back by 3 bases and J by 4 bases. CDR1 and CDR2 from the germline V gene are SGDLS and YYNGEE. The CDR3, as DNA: TGTGCCAGCAGCGGTGGGACAGGGGGGGCCACTGAAGCTTTCTTT. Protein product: CASSGGTGGATEAFF.

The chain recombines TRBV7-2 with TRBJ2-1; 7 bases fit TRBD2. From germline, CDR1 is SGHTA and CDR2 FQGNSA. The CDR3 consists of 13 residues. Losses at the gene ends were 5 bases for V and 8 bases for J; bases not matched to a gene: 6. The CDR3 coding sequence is TGTGCCAGCAGCAGGACTAGTGGACATGAGCAGTTCTTC. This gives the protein CASSRTSGHEQFF.

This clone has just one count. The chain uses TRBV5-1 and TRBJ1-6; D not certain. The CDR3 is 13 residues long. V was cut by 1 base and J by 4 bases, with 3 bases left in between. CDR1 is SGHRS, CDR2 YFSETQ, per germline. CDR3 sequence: CASSLQYNSPLHF. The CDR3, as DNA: TGCGCCAGCAGCTTGCAGTATAATTCACCCCTCCACTTT.

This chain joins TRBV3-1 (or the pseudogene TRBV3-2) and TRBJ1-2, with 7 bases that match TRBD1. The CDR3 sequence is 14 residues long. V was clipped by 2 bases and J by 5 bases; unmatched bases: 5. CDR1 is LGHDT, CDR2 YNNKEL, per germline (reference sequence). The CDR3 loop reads CASSQHDREYGYTF. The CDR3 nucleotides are TGTGCCAGCAGCCAACATGACAGGGAGTATGGCTACACCTTC.

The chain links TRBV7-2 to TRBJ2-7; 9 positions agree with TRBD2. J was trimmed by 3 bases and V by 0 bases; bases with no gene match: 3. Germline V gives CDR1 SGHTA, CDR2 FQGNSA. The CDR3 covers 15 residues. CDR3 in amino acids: CASSLALSGGYEQYF. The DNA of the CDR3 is TGTGCCAGCAGCTTAGCGCTTAGCGGGGGCTACGAGCAGTACTTC. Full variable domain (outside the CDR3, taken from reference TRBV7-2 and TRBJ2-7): GAGVSQSPSNKVTEKGKDVELRCDPISGHTALYWYRQSLGQGLEFLIYFQGNSAPDKSGLPSDRFSAERTGGSVSTLTIQRTQQEDSAVYLCASSLALSGGYEQYFGPGTRLTVT.

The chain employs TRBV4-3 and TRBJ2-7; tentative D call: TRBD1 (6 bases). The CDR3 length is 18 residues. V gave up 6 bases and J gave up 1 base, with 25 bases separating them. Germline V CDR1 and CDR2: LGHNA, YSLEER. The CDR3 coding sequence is TGCGCCAGCAGTGCTAGCTTGCTAAACCTAGGGGGTTCCTACGAGCAGTACTTC. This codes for CASSASLLNLGGSYEQYF.

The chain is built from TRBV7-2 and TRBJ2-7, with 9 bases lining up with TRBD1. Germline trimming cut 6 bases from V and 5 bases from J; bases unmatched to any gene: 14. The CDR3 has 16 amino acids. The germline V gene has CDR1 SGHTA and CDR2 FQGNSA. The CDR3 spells CASSSLGGQGRDEQYF. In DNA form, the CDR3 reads TGTGCCAGCAGTTCCCTCGGGGGACAGGGTAGGGACGAGCAGTACTTC.

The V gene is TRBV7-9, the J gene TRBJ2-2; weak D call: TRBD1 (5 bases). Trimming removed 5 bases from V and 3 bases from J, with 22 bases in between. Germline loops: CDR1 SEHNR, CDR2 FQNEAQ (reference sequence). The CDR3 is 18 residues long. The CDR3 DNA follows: TGTGCCAGCAGCCCCCGGCCCAGGACAAGGATGTACACCGGGGAGCTGTTTTTT. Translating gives CASSPRPRTRMYTGELFF.

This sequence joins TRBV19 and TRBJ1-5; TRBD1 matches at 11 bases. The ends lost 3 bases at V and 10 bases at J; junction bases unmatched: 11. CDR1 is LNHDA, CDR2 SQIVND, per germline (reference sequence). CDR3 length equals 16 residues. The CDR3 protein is CASSISGTGGLQPQHF. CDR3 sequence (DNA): TGTGCCAGTAGTATTTCCGGGACAGGGGGTTTGCAACCCCAGCATTTT.

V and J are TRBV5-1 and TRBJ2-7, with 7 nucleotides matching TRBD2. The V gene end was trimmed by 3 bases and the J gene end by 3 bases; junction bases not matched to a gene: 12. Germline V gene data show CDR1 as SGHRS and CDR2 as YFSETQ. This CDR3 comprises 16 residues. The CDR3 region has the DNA TGCGCCAGCAGCTGGAGCCGGACTAGTGTTTACTACGAGCAGTACTTC. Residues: CASSWSRTSVYYEQYF.

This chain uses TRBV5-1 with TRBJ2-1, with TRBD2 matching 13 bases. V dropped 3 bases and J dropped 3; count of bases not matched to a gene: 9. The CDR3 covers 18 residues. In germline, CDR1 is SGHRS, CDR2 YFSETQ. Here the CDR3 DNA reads TGCGCCAGCAGCTCAACTAGCGGGGGGGCCTCGGGCTACAATGAGCAGTTCTTC. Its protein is CASSSTSGGASGYNEQFF.

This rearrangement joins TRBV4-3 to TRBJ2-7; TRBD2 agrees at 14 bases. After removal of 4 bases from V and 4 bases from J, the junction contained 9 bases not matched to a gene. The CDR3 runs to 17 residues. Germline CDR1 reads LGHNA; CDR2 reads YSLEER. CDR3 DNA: TGCGCCAGCAGCCGGGGGACTAGCGGGGGCTATGGATACGAGCAGTACTTC. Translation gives CASSRGTSGGYGYEQYF.

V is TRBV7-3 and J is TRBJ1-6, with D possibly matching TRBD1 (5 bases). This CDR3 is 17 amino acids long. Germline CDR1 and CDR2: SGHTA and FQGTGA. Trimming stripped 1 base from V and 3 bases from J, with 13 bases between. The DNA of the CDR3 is TGTGCCAGCAGCTTAATGTGGACAAGACACTATAATTCACCCCTCCACTTT. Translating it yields CASSLMWTRHYNSPLHF.

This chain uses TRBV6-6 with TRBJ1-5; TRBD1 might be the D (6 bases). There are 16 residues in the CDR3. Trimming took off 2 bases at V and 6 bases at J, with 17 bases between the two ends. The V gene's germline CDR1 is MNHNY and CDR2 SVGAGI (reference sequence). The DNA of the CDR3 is TGTGCCAGCAGTTACAAACCACAGGGTTTAGGTCAGCCCCAGCATTTT. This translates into CASSYKPQGLGQPQHF.

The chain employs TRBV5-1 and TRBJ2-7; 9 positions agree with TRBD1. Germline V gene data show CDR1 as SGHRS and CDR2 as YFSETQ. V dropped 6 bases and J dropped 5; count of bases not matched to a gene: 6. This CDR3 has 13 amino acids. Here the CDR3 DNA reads TGCGCCAGCACCCTACAGGGGGCAAACGAGCAGTACTTC. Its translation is CASTLQGANEQYF.

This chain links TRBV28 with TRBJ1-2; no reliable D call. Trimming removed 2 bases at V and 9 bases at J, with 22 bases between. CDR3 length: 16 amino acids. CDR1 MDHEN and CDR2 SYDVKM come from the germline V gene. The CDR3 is CASSLTAGRLSESYTF. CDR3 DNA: TGTGCCAGCAGTTTAACCGCGGGCAGATTGAGTGAGAGCTACACCTTC.

The CDR3 protein is CASSLRQGRTYEQYF. The DNA of the CDR3 is TGTGCCAGCAGTCTCCGACAGGGGCGGACCTACGAGCAGTACTTC. The chain couples TRBV6-5 to TRBJ2-7; 8 nucleotides match TRBD1. Germline V lookup: CDR1 MNHEY, CDR2 SVGAGI. J lost 2 bases, V lost 5 bases, and 8 bases had no gene match. The CDR3 loop spans 15 amino acids.

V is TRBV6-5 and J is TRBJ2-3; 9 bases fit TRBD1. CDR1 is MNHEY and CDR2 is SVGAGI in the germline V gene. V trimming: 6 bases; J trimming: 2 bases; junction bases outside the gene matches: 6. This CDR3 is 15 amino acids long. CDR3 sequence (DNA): TGTGCCAGCAGCCCCCGGGACAGGGCCACAGATACGCAGTATTTT. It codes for CASSPRDRATDTQYF.

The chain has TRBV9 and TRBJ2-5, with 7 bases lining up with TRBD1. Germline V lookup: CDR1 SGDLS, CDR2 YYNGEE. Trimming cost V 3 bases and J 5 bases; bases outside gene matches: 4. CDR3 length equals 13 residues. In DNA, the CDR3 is TGTGCCAGCAGCGGAGGACAGGAGGAGACCCAGTACTTC. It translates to CASSGGQEETQYF.

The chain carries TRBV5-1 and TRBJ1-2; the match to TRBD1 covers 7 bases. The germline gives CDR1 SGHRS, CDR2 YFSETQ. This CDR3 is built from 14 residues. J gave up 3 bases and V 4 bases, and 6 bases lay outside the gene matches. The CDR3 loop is CASSPGGTDYGYTF. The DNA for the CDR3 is TGCGCCAGCAGCCCTGGGGGGACAGACTATGGCTACACCTTC. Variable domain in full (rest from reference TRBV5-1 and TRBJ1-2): KAGVTQTPRYLIKTRGQQVTLSCSPISGHRSVSWYQQTPGQGLQFLFEYFSETQRNKGNFPGRFSGRQFSNSRSEMNVSTLELGDSALYLCASSPGGTDYGYTFGSGTRLTVV.

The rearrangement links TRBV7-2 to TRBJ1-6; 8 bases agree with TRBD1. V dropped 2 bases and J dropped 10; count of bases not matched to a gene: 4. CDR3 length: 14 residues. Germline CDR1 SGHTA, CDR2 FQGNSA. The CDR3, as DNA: TGTGCCAGCAGCTTACTTCGACAGGGGTCACCCCTCCACTTT. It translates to CASSLLRQGSPLHF.